The subject of this entry is one T cell receptor beta chain. The target antigen is unknown. The table came from immunoSEQ multiplex PCR; TCRdb's copy has only in-frame clones and leaves some out. The sample holds 120,000 or so clones; about 85% are singletons and the top ten take 3.2%. The CDR3 has 15 amino acids. V was pared by 5 bases and J by 4 bases, with 8 bases of the junction left unmatched. The germline V gene has CDR1 LNHNV and CDR2 YYDKDF (reference sequence). The data are from a study of T cell responses to AZD1222 COVID-19 vaccine. Findings of the study overall: Most donors were white British, females outnumbered males, and clonal diversity was possibly underestimated.

The sequence was collected from an adult in good health. The V and J genes are TRBV15 and TRBJ2-3, with TRBD2 matching over 8 bases. The source was peripheral blood, collected on day 0 of AZD1222 vaccination. CDR3 in amino acids: CATSPHREGPDTQYF. Written as DNA, the CDR3 is TGTGCCACCAGCCCTCACCGGGAGGGCCCAGATACGCAGTATTTT.